This TCR beta chain was obtained from a study of blood T cell repertoires in COVID-19. Study summary: Samples came from the United States, Italy and Spain, spanning acute and convalescent COVID-19. PBMCs, B-cell-depleted T cells, or T cells were the source of the cDNA or gDNA that made up the material.

Original methodology: Researchers report that nucleated cell counts were estimated from reference gene primer amplification. Profiling relied on immunoSEQ multiplex PCR, and the TCRdb table lists in-frame clones only, not all of them. V and J calls and clone size come straight from that table; D and trimming were deduced from the DNA. The repertoire includes roughly 40,000 clones, 82% of them detected once, and roughly 13% sits in the top ten. Sequenced material: peripheral blood. The sequence derives from a human donor in a cohort sampled during active COVID-19.

The CDR3 DNA reads as TGTGCCAGCCCCGGGACAAACTACGAGCAGTACTTC. Encoded protein: CASPGTNYEQYF. This chain connects TRBV6-5 to TRBJ2-7, with a tentative D call TRBD1 (6 bases). CDR3 length: 12 residues. With 8 bases removed from V and 3 bases from J, the gap between germline ends came to 11 bases. CDR1 and CDR2 from the germline V gene are MNHEY and SVGAGI.